The T cell receptor (beta chain) described here comes from a study of shared T cell receptors in the human thymus. Measured with immunoSEQ multiplex PCR; TCRdb has only the in-frame clones, and not every one. The sample lists roughly 410,000 clones, just under 95% occurring once. CDR3 length equals 13 residues. CDR1 is MNHEY and CDR2 is SMNVEV in the germline V gene (reference sequence). V was shortened by 3 bases and J by 8 bases, with 11 bases between the two germline ends. Sample: thymocytes. The clonotype originates from a human donor. This chain links TRBV27 with TRBJ2-1, with D unclear. CDR3 nucleotides: TGTGCCAGCAGTTTCTACCTCTGGGATGAGCAGTTCTTC. Its protein is CASSFYLWDEQFF.